Listed below are T cell receptor beta chains from one sample, sequenced in a study of a mutant IDH1 vaccine in newly diagnosed glioma. These TCRs are of unknown antigen specificity. Repertoires were generated with immunoSEQ multiplex PCR, while TCRdb's copy carries only in-frame clones and drops some. The data show tens of thousands of clones, roughly 80% seen once. The specimen was PBMCs, collected from a glioma patient whose treatment included an IDH1 peptide vaccine. The origin of the receptors is a man in his fifties with glioma. CDR3s include the opening cysteine and the closing phenylalanine or tryptophan. The D gene is left open where the match is weak. Only part of the rows carry a size: once, few, many, or a class if the clone is expanded.

clone size: NA
V gene: TRBV5-1
J gene: TRBJ2-7
D gene: NA
CDR3 protein: CASSLSLNYEQYF
CDR3 DNA: TGCGCCAGCAGCTTGAGCCTAAACTACGAGCAGTACTTC

clone size: NA
V gene: TRBV19
J gene: TRBJ2-7
D gene: TRBD1
CDR3 protein: CASSPSRQGMSYEQYF
CDR3 DNA: TGTGCCAGTAGCCCGTCCCGACAGGGAATGTCCTACGAGCAGTACTTC

clone size: NA
V gene: TRBV20-1
J gene: TRBJ2-7
D gene: NA
CDR3 protein: CSASGSREQYF
CDR3 DNA: TGCAGTGCGTCGGGGAGCCGCGAGCAGTACTTC

clone size: NA
V gene: TRBV29-1
J gene: TRBJ1-2
D gene: TRBD1
CDR3 protein: CSVTLDRALGYTF
CDR3 DNA: TGCAGCGTTACCTTGGACAGGGCCCTTGGCTACACCTTC

clone size: once
V gene: TRBV2
J gene: TRBJ2-1
D gene: NA
CDR3 protein: CASSGTGEQFF
CDR3 DNA: TGTGCCAGCAGTGGTACGGGGGAGCAGTTCTTC

clone size: NA
V gene: TRBV30
J gene: TRBJ2-5
D gene: TRBD2
CDR3 protein: CAWGLAGLETQYF
CDR3 DNA: TGTGCCTGGGGACTAGCGGGTTTAGAGACCCAGTACTTC

clone size: NA
V gene: TRBV14
J gene: TRBJ2-5
D gene: NA
CDR3 protein: CASSHLQTGGGAQYF
CDR3 DNA: TGTGCCAGCAGCCACCTCCAGACAGGCGGAGGGGCCCAGTACTTC

clone size: NA
V gene: TRBV7-9
J gene: TRBJ1-2
D gene: NA
CDR3 protein: CASSKDSFYGYTF
CDR3 DNA: TGTGCCAGCAGCAAGGACAGCTTCTATGGCTACACCTTC

clone size: few
V gene: TRBV27
J gene: TRBJ2-1
D gene: TRBD2
CDR3 protein: CASSSNSGGEQFF
CDR3 DNA: TGTGCCAGCAGTTCCAACTCGGGGGGGGAGCAGTTCTTC

clone size: NA
V gene: TRBV30
J gene: TRBJ2-5
D gene: TRBD2
CDR3 protein: CAWNKAGGQETQYF
CDR3 DNA: TGTGCCTGGAACAAGGCGGGGGGCCAAGAGACCCAGTACTTC

clone size: few
V gene: TRBV7-9
J gene: TRBJ1-5
D gene: NA
CDR3 protein: CASSLSYQPQHF
CDR3 DNA: TGTGCCAGCAGCTTGTCTTATCAGCCCCAGCATTTT

clone size: NA
V gene: TRBV7-9
J gene: TRBJ2-7
D gene: NA
CDR3 protein: CASSLGGVAYEQYF
CDR3 DNA: TGTGCCAGCAGCTTAGGAGGGGTGGCCTACGAGCAGTACTTC

clone size: NA
V gene: TRBV5-1
J gene: TRBJ2-7
D gene: NA
CDR3 protein: CASSPGQLVTYEQYF
CDR3 DNA: TGCGCCAGCAGCCCCGGACAGCTAGTCACCTACGAGCAGTACTTC

clone size: NA
V gene: TRBV30
J gene: TRBJ2-1
D gene: NA
CDR3 protein: CAWSPTSGENEQFF
CDR3 DNA: TGTGCCTGGAGTCCTACCTCGGGCGAGAATGAGCAGTTCTTC

clone size: NA
V gene: TRBV5-1
J gene: TRBJ2-1
D gene: NA
CDR3 protein: CASSGGTSYNEQFF
CDR3 DNA: TGCGCCAGCAGCGGGGGTACCTCCTACAATGAGCAGTTCTTC

clone size: NA
V gene: TRBV5-5
J gene: TRBJ2-7
D gene: NA
CDR3 protein: CASSPVGGGFYEQYF
CDR3 DNA: TGTGCCAGCAGCCCCGTGGGGGGGGGCTTCTACGAGCAGTACTTC

clone size: once
V gene: TRBV2
J gene: TRBJ1-6
D gene: NA
CDR3 protein: CASSLSIYIRPNSPLHF
CDR3 DNA: TGTGCCAGCAGTTTGTCGATTTACATAAGGCCCAATTCACCCCTCCACTTT

clone size: once
V gene: TRBV6-1
J gene: TRBJ1-5
D gene: TRBD1
CDR3 protein: CASRDGTGSRPQHF
CDR3 DNA: TGTGCCAGCAGGGACGGGACAGGCTCACGGCCCCAGCATTTT

clone size: NA
V gene: TRBV2
J gene: TRBJ2-1
D gene: NA
CDR3 protein: CASSGWGLRNNEQFF
CDR3 DNA: TGTGCCAGCAGTGGGTGGGGGCTCCGCAACAATGAGCAGTTCTTC

clone size: NA
V gene: TRBV7-2
J gene: TRBJ2-7
D gene: TRBD2
CDR3 protein: CASSLVPSGGANEQYF
CDR3 DNA: TGTGCCAGCAGCTTAGTTCCTAGCGGGGGGGCCAACGAGCAGTACTTC

clone size: NA
V gene: TRBV5-4
J gene: TRBJ1-2
D gene: TRBD1
CDR3 protein: CASSMGQGASPNYGYTF
CDR3 DNA: TGTGCCAGCAGCATGGGACAGGGGGCCAGCCCTAACTATGGCTACACCTTC

clone size: NA
V gene: TRBV15
J gene: TRBJ1-6
D gene: TRBD1
CDR3 protein: CATSRGSGQGGSPLHF
CDR3 DNA: TGTGCCACCAGCAGAGGGTCCGGACAGGGAGGCTCACCCCTCCACTTT

clone size: NA
V gene: TRBV4-1
J gene: TRBJ2-5
D gene: NA
CDR3 protein: CASSKGPSQETQYF
CDR3 DNA: TGCGCCAGCAGTAAAGGGCCAAGTCAAGAGACCCAGTACTTC